This T cell receptor beta chain is drawn from a study of blood T cell repertoires in COVID-19. Study details: COVID-19 samples, acute and convalescent, were from the United States, Italy and Spain.

Original methodology: Researchers report that nucleated cell counts were estimated from reference gene primer amplification. Generated by immunoSEQ multiplex PCR, the TCRdb table keeps only in-frame clones and is missing some. The DNA gave D and trimming, while V, J and clone size come from that table. The sample yields about 260,000 clones, roughly 87% seen once. Germline CDR1 SGHRS, CDR2 YFSETQ. The V segment lost 0 bases and the J segment 6 bases; nucleotides outside the gene matches: 5. This CDR3 is 15 amino acids long. This chain links TRBV5-1 with TRBJ2-1; 8 positions agree with TRBD1. The sample comprised peripheral blood. This clonotype was sampled from a human donor in a cohort sampled during active COVID-19. The CDR3 DNA follows: TGCGCCAGCAGCTTGGAGGGACAGGTCGGCAATGAGCAGTTCTTC. Its translation is CASSLEGQVGNEQFF.